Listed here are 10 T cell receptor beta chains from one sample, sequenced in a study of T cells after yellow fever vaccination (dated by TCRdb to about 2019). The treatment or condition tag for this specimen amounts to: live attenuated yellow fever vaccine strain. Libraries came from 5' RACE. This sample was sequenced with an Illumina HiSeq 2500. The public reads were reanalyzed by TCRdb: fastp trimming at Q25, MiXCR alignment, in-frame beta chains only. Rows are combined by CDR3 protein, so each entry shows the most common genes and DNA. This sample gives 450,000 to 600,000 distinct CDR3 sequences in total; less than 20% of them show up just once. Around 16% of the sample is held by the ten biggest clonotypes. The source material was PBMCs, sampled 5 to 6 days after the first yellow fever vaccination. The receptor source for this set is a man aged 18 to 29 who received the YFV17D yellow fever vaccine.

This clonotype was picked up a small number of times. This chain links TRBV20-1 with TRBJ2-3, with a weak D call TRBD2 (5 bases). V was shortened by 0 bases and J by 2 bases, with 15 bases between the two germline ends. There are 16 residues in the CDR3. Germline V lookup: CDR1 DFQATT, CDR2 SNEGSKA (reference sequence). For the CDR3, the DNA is TGCAGTGCTAGAGATCAACTAGTAGGTTCCACAGATACGCAGTATTTT. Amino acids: CSARDQLVGSTDTQYF.

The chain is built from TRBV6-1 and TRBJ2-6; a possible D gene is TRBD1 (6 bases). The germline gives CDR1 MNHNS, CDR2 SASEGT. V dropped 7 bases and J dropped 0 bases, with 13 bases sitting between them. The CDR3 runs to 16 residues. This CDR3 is CASKAGVGSGANVLTF. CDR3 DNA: TGTGCCAGCAAGGCAGGGGTCGGCTCTGGGGCCAACGTCCTGACTTTC.

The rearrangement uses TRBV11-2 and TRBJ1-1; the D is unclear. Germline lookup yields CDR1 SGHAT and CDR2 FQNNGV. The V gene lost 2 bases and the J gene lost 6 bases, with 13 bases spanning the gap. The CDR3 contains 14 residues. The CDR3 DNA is TGTGCCAGCAGCTTATTACGCCGGGGTGCTGAAGCTTTCTTT. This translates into CASSLLRRGAEAFF.

DNA for the CDR3: TGTGCCAGCAGGTTATTTGGGTTCACCGGGGAGCTGTTTTTT. It translates to CASRLFGFTGELFF. The chain has TRBV6-5 and TRBJ2-2; D remains ambiguous. The V end was cut by 6 bases, the J end by 4 bases, with 12 bases between. The CDR3 has 14 amino acids. CDR1 and CDR2 (germline): MNHEY, SVGAGI.

DNA for the CDR3: TGTGCCAGCAGCTGGACCCGGACCACAGATACGCAGTATTTT. This sequence encodes CASSWTRTTDTQYF. V usage is TRBV7-6 and J usage is TRBJ2-3; the D is unclear. Trimming left V 4 bases short and J 2 bases short, with 10 bases between. The CDR3 is 14 amino acids. Germline V CDR1 and CDR2: SGHVS, FNYEAQ.

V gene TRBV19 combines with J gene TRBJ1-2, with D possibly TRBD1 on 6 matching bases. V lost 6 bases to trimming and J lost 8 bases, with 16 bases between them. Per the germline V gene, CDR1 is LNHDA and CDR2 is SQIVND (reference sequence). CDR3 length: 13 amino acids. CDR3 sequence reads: CASRNREVGGYTF. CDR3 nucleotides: TGTGCCAGTAGGAACAGGGAGGTGGGAGGCTACACCTTC.

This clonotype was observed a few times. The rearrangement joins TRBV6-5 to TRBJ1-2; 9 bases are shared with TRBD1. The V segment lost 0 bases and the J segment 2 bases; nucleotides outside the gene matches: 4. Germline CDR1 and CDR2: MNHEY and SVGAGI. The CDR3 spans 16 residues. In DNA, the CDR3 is TGTGCCAGCAGTTACTCTGGACAGGGGTCCAACTATGGCTACACCTTC. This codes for CASSYSGQGSNYGYTF.

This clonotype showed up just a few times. CDR3 nucleotides: TGCAGTGCTAGGTCGGACAGGGACACCGGGGAGCTGTTTTTT. It yields the protein CSARSDRDTGELFF. The rearrangement joins TRBV20-1 to TRBJ2-2; 8 bases are a match to TRBD1. The CDR3 length is 14 residues. V lost 3 bases and J lost 3; bases outside the gene matches: 3. Per germline, CDR1 DFQATT and CDR2 SNEGSKA (reference sequence).

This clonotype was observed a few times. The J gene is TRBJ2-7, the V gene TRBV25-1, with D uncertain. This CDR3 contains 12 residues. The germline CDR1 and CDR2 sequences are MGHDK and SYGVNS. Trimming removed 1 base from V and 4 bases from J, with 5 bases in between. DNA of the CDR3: TGTGCCAGCAGTGAATGTAGGTACGAGCAGTACGTC. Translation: CASSECRYEQYV.

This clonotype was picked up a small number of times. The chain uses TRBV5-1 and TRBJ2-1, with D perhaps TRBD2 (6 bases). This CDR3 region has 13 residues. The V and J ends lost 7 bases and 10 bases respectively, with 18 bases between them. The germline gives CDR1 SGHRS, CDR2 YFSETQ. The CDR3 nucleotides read TGCGCCAGCGCCTGGAGGATGGAGGGGGAGCAGTTCTTC. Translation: CASAWRMEGEQFF.